This passage covers 20 T cell receptor beta chains from one sample sequenced in a study of blood T cell repertoires in COVID-19. Profiling relied on immunoSEQ multiplex PCR, and the TCRdb table lists in-frame clones only, not all of them. The sample lists fewer than 600,000 clones, approximately 87% occurring once. The sequenced sample consisted of PBMCs or T cells enriched from blood (not recorded which). The receptors stem from a woman aged 40 to 50 who had recovered from COVID-19.

This sequence joins TRBV27 and TRBJ2-7; D remains ambiguous. This CDR3 comprises 12 residues. V shed 5 bases and J shed 2 bases, with 7 bases lying between them. Looked up from germline, CDR1 is MNHEY and CDR2 is SMNVEV (reference sequence). DNA for the CDR3: TGTGCCAGCAGTGCAGGCGCCTACGAGCAGTACTTC. Translated, it gives CASSAGAYEQYF.

The chain recombines TRBV5-6 with TRBJ2-5, with TRBD2 identical over 8 bases. The germline gives CDR1 SGHDT, CDR2 YYEEEE. This CDR3 contains 13 residues. The trim removed 2 bases at V and 4 bases at J, leaving 1 base unmatched. The CDR3 DNA sequence: TGTGCCAGCAGCTTCGCGGGAGGAGAGACCCAGTACTTC. Translating gives CASSFAGGETQYF.

The rearrangement joins TRBV10-1 to TRBJ2-4, with D maybe TRBD2 (5 bases). CDR1 is WNHNN, CDR2 SYGVQD, per germline (reference sequence). The germline V and J ends were trimmed by 4 bases and 10 bases, with 17 bases remaining between them. The CDR3 totals 14 residues. For the CDR3, the DNA is TGCGCCAGCAGTGCAGCCGGGAACCAAGGGATTCAGTACTTC. Amino acid sequence: CASSAAGNQGIQYF.

This clone was counted only a few times. The chain links TRBV12-3 or TRBV12-4 to TRBJ1-5; D is undetermined. Trimming cost V 4 bases and J 4 bases, with 8 bases left between them. The CDR3 sequence is 13 residues long. The CDR3: CASSSRRNQPQHF. The DNA of the CDR3 is TGTGCCAGCAGTTCCAGGAGGAATCAGCCCCAGCATTTT.

The chain carries TRBV4-3 and TRBJ2-6; weak D call: TRBD1 (5 bases). Trimming cost V 1 base and J 0 bases, with 7 bases left between them. Germline-derived CDR1 and CDR2 are LGHNA and YSLEER. The CDR3 totals 16 residues. The DNA of the CDR3 is TGCGCCAGCAGCCAAGGACAGATCTCTGGGGCCAACGTCCTGACTTTC. Encoded protein: CASSQGQISGANVLTF.

As to this clone: Other DNA sequences in the same sample also yield this CDR3. The V and J genes are TRBV7-9 and TRBJ1-1, with 7 positions matching TRBD1. This CDR3 has 14 amino acids. The germline V gene has CDR1 SEHNR and CDR2 FQNEAQ (reference sequence). Trimming cost V 1 base and J 3 bases; bases outside gene matches: 2. For the CDR3, the DNA is TGTGCCAGCAGCTTAGGGCAGGGGGACACTGAAGCTTTCTTT. Its protein is CASSLGQGDTEAFF.

The rearrangement joins TRBV24-1 to TRBJ2-1; a possible D gene is TRBD2 (6 bases). Deletions cut 9 bases from V and 9 bases from J, with 17 bases between. Germline V CDR1 and CDR2: KGHDR, SFDVKD. This CDR3 is 13 amino acids long. This CDR3 is CATQGLRDGEQFF. The CDR3 DNA follows: TGTGCCACCCAGGGACTTAGGGATGGTGAGCAGTTCTTC.

The rearrangement links TRBV18 to TRBJ1-1, with 8 bases identical to TRBD1. With 4 bases clipped from V and 5 bases from J, the junction kept 9 bases outside the gene matches. This CDR3 contains 15 residues. The germline V gene encodes CDR1 KGHSH and CDR2 LQKENI. DNA of the CDR3: TGTGCCAGCTCACTGATAGGGACAGGCGAGACTGAAGCTTTCTTT. Its protein is CASSLIGTGETEAFF.

This chain connects TRBV18 to TRBJ2-7, with 8 nucleotides matching TRBD1. From germline, CDR1 is KGHSH and CDR2 LQKENI. CDR3 length: 13 residues. The trim removed 3 bases at V and 6 bases at J, leaving 4 bases unmatched. The CDR3 bases are TGTGCCAGCTCACCCCGGGGGACAGGCGAGCAGTACTTC. It is translated as CASSPRGTGEQYF.

The chain couples TRBV29-1 to TRBJ1-1, with 8 bases lining up with TRBD1. The length of the CDR3 is 15 residues. Looked up from germline, CDR1 is SQVTM and CDR2 is ANQGSEA. V trimming: 6 bases; J trimming: 5 bases; junction bases outside the gene matches: 14. The CDR3 here is CSVNRDRRKGTEAFF. For the CDR3, the DNA is TGCAGCGTAAACCGGGACAGGCGAAAAGGGACTGAAGCTTTCTTT.

This chain uses TRBV7-8 with TRBJ2-7; tentatively, D is TRBD1 (5 bases). The CDR3 contains 14 residues. Germline CDR1 is SGHVS and CDR2 is FQNEAQ. With 4 bases removed from V and 0 bases from J, the gap between germline ends came to 10 bases. The CDR3 loop is CASSSPGYSYEQYF. The DNA of the CDR3 is TGTGCCAGCAGCTCTCCAGGGTACTCCTACGAGCAGTACTTC.

The chain carries TRBV27 and TRBJ2-7; 14 bases agree with TRBD2. The germline V gene encodes CDR1 MNHEY and CDR2 SMNVEV (reference sequence). The J segment lost 12 bases and the V segment lost 4 bases, leaving 14 bases of the junction unmatched. This CDR3 has 16 residues. The CDR3 sequence: CASSSSRTSGRNTLYF. DNA of the CDR3: TGTGCCAGCAGTTCAAGTCGGACTAGCGGGAGGAATACTCTGTACTTC.

V gene TRBV27 combines with J gene TRBJ2-3; D possibly corresponds to TRBD1 (5 bases). Germline CDR1 reads MNHEY; CDR2 reads SMNVEV (reference sequence). Trimming removed 2 bases from V and 3 bases from J, with 6 bases in between. The CDR3 contains 13 residues. The CDR3 DNA reads TGTGCCAGCAGTTTAACAGGAACAGATACGCAGTATTTT. This encodes CASSLTGTDTQYF.

The CDR3 spells CASSTGTSGSNEQFF. The CDR3 region has the DNA TGTGCCAGCAGTACCGGGACTAGCGGGAGTAATGAGCAGTTCTTC. This chain joins TRBV6-4 and TRBJ2-1; 14 nucleotides align to TRBD2. J lost 7 bases, V lost 5 bases, and 4 bases had no gene match. CDR3 length equals 15 residues. Germline V gene data show CDR1 as MRHNA and CDR2 as SNTAGT.

The chain uses TRBV7-2 and TRBJ2-5; 13 bases fit TRBD2. Trimming removed 5 bases from V and 8 bases from J; junction bases left unmatched: 11. The germline gives CDR1 SGHTA, CDR2 FQGNSA. The CDR3 has 16 residues. CDR3 in DNA: TGTGCCAGCAGCGCCCCCGCCGGACTAGCGGGAGCAACCCAGTACTTC. This translates into CASSAPAGLAGATQYF. Using reference TRBV7-2 and TRBJ2-5 for the parts outside the CDR3, the full variable domain is GAGVSQSPSNKVTEKGKDVELRCDPISGHTALYWYRQSLGQGLEFLIYFQGNSAPDKSGLPSDRFSAERTGGSVSTLTIQRTQQEDSAVYLCASSAPAGLAGATQYFGPGTRLLVL.

The chain couples TRBV13 to TRBJ1-2, with D uncertain. V was cut by 2 bases and J by 7 bases, with 14 bases left in between. Germline CDR1 is PRHDT and CDR2 is FYEKMQ (reference sequence). CDR3 length equals 14 residues. CDR3 DNA sequence: TGTGCCAGCAGCTTACCACAGTACCCCCCTGGCTACACCTTC. Amino acids: CASSLPQYPPGYTF.

The V gene is TRBV6-2 or TRBV6-3, the J gene TRBJ1-5, with D possibly TRBD1 on 6 matching bases. This CDR3 spans 17 amino acids. Germline CDR1 is MNHEY and CDR2 is SVGEGT. Trimming cost V 0 bases and J 0 bases, with 12 bases left between them. CDR3: CASSYSSWDTSNQPQHF. The CDR3 DNA sequence: TGTGCCAGCAGTTACTCGAGTTGGGACACTAGCAATCAGCCCCAGCATTTT.

The chain joins TRBV12-5 to TRBJ2-7, with a tentative D call TRBD1 (5 bases). The CDR3 consists of 15 residues. Per germline, CDR1 LGHNT and CDR2 FRNRAP. The V and J ends lost 1 base and 0 bases respectively, with 10 bases between them. CDR3: CASGLGRDSSYEQYF. In DNA form, the CDR3 reads TGTGCTAGTGGTTTGGGCAGGGATTCCTCCTACGAGCAGTACTTC. Full variable domain (outside the CDR3, taken from reference TRBV12-5 and TRBJ2-7): DARVTQTPRHKVTEMGQEVTMRCQPILGHNTVFWYRQTMMQGLELLAYFRNRAPLDDSGMPKDRFSAEMPDATLATLKIQPSEPRDSAVYFCASGLGRDSSYEQYFGPGTRLTVT.

This chain joins TRBV4-1 and TRBJ2-7, with TRBD1 matching 12 bases. V gave up 0 bases and J gave up 7 bases; unmatched junction bases: 4. The CDR3 consists of 15 residues. Germline values: CDR1 MGHRA, CDR2 YSYEKL. CDR3 in amino acids: CASSQDGDRGLEQYF. Written as DNA, the CDR3 is TGCGCCAGCAGCCAAGATGGGGACAGGGGGCTGGAGCAGTACTTC.

There are a few counts of this clone. This chain links TRBV10-2 with TRBJ2-3, with 8 positions matching TRBD2. Germline trimming cut 0 bases from V and 0 bases from J; bases unmatched to any gene: 5. Germline lookup yields CDR1 WSHSY and CDR2 SAAADI. This CDR3 is 17 amino acids long. For the CDR3, the DNA is TGCGCCAGCAGTGAGTCGGTCACTAGCGGTAGCACAGATACGCAGTATTTT. Translation gives CASSESVTSGSTDTQYF.